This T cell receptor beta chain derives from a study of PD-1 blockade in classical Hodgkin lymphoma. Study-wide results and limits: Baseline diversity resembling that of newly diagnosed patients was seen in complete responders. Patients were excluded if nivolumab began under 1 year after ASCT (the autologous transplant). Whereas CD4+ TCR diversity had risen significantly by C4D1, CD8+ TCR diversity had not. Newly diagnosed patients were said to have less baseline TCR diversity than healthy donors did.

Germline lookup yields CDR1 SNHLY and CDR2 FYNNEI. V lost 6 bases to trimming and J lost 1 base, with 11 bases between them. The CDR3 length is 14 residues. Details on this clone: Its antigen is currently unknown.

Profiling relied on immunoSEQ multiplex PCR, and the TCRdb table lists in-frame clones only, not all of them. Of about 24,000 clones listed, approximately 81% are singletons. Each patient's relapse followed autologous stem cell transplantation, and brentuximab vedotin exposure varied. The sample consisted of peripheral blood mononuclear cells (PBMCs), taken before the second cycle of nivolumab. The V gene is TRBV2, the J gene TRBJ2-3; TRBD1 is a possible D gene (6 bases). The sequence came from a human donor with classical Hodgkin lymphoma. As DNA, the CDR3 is TGTGCCAGCAGCGGGACACCTCGCACAGATACGCAGTATTTT. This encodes CASSGTPRTDTQYF.